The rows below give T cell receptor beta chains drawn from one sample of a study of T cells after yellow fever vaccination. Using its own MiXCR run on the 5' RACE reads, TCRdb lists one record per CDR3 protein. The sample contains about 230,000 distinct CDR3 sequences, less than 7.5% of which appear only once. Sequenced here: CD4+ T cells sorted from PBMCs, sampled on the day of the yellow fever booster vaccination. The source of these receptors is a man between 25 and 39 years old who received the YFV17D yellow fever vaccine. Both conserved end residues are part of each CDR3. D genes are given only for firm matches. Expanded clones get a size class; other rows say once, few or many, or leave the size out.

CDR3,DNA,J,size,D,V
CASSSLGGGNTGELFF,TGTGCCAGCAGCTCCCTGGGGGGGGGCAACACCGGGGAGCTGTTTTTT,TRBJ2-2,few,.,TRBV5-6
CASSISGINTGELFF,TGTGCCAGTAGTATAAGCGGGATTAACACCGGGGAGCTGTTTTTT,TRBJ2-2,.,TRBD2,TRBV19
CASSTSGPGSREQYF,TGCGCCAGCTCTACTAGCGGGCCCGGGAGTCGTGAGCAGTACTTC,TRBJ2-7,few,TRBD2,TRBV5-1
CASSQFQSSEQFF,TGTGCCAGCAGCCAATTCCAGTCAAGTGAGCAGTTCTTC,TRBJ2-1,many,.,TRBV3-1
CASSTRTGGEYEQYF,TGTGCCAGCAGCACCCGGACAGGGGGCGAATACGAGCAGTACTTC,TRBJ2-7,few,TRBD1,TRBV7-2
CASSMGTRGTEAFF,TGTGCCAGCAGCATGGGGACCCGTGGGACTGAAGCTTTCTTT,TRBJ1-1,many,.,TRBV7-9
CASRIGTGSDTQYF,TGTGCCAGCAGGATCGGGACAGGTTCCGATACGCAGTATTTT,TRBJ2-3,few,TRBD1,TRBV2
CASSPQAGGPYEQYF,TGTGCCAGCAGCCCCCAGGCGGGAGGACCGTACGAGCAGTACTTC,TRBJ2-7,many,TRBD2,TRBV7-2
CAISENRMEKLFF,TGTGCCATCAGTGAAAACAGGATGGAAAAACTGTTTTTT,TRBJ1-4,many,.,TRBV10-3
CASSLNWGGGYEQYF,TGTGCCAGCAGCTTAAATTGGGGCGGCGGTTACGAGCAGTACTTC,TRBJ2-7,.,.,TRBV7-2
CATGTLAGDKFF,TGTGCCACCGGGACTCTAGCGGGAGATAAGTTCTTC,TRBJ2-1,many,TRBD2,TRBV24-1
CASSFGTGGGEFF,TGTGCCAGCAGCTTTGGGACCGGGGGAGGAGAGTTCTTC,TRBJ2-1,many,.,TRBV12-3/TRBV12-4
CSASVSGQINYEQYF,TGCAGTGCTAGTGTTTCTGGACAGATAAACTACGAGCAGTACTTC,TRBJ2-7,.,.,TRBV20-1
CASSLQGGSTDTQYF,TGTGCCAGCAGCCTACAGGGAGGGAGCACAGATACGCAGTATTTT,TRBJ2-3,few,.,TRBV7-2
CASSIGPSYEQYF,TGTGCCAGTAGTATAGGGCCCTCCTACGAGCAGTACTTC,TRBJ2-7,few,.,TRBV19
CASTQQGSSGINEQFF,TGTGCCAGCACCCAACAGGGGTCTAGCGGTATCAATGAGCAGTTCTTC,TRBJ2-1,few,.,TRBV6-2/TRBV6-3
CASSVAAGRDEQFF,TGTGCCAGCAGCGTTGCTGCGGGAAGGGATGAGCAGTTCTTC,TRBJ2-1,few,.,TRBV9
CASSYGPAQGRRNQPQHF,TGTGCCAGCAGTTATGGGCCAGCACAGGGACGGCGCAATCAGCCCCAGCATTTT,TRBJ1-5,many,.,TRBV6-2/TRBV6-3
CASRPDRGFYKETQYF,TGTGCCAGCAGACCAGACAGGGGATTCTATAAAGAGACCCAGTACTTC,TRBJ2-5,many,TRBD1,TRBV25-1
CASNVGIEAFF,TGTGCCAGCAACGTAGGGATTGAAGCTTTCTTT,TRBJ1-1,many,.,TRBV6-5
CATSDVKGGGDTQYF,TGTGCCACCAGTGATGTGAAGGGAGGAGGAGATACGCAGTATTTT,TRBJ2-3,few,.,TRBV24-1
CATRGQGLTEAFF,TGTGCCACCAGGGGACAGGGCCTCACTGAAGCTTTCTTT,TRBJ1-1,few,TRBD1,TRBV24-1
CASSPGDRETQYF,TGTGCCAGCTCACCAGGGGACCGGGAGACCCAGTACTTC,TRBJ2-5,many,.,TRBV18
CASYRLAGYEQYF,TGTGCCAGTTACCGACTAGCGGGCTACGAGCAGTACTTC,TRBJ2-7,.,TRBD2,TRBV28
CASSPPGNSYNEQFF,TGTGCCAGCAGTCCTCCCGGAAACTCCTACAATGAGCAGTTCTTC,TRBJ2-1,.,.,TRBV6-2/TRBV6-3
CASSLPAPSGTGELFF,TGTGCCAGCAGCTTACCCGCGCCTAGCGGCACCGGGGAGCTGTTTTTT,TRBJ2-2,many,TRBD2,TRBV7-6
CSASGTSGRLETQYF,TGCAGTGCTAGCGGGACTAGCGGGAGGTTAGAGACCCAGTACTTC,TRBJ2-5,.,TRBD2,TRBV20-1
CSATGLAGGLDQETQYF,TGCAGTGCTACCGGACTAGCGGGAGGGCTAGACCAAGAGACCCAGTACTTC,TRBJ2-5,many,TRBD2,TRBV20-1
CASGNSYNEQFF,TGTGCCAGCGGGAACTCCTACAATGAGCAGTTCTTC,TRBJ2-1,many,.,TRBV7-2
CASSLLLAGGPGNTGELFF,TGTGCCAGCAGCTTACTACTAGCGGGAGGGCCCGGGAACACCGGGGAGCTGTTTTTT,TRBJ2-2,many,TRBD2,TRBV7-2
CASSLDRDGYGYTF,TGTGCCAGCAGCTTAGACAGGGACGGCTATGGCTACACCTTC,TRBJ1-2,few,.,TRBV7-2
CSARASSREQYF,TGCAGTGCTAGGGCCTCTTCACGGGAGCAGTACTTC,TRBJ2-7,few,.,TRBV20-1
CASSLGGSGSYNEQFF,TGTGCCAGCAGCTTAGGAGGTAGCGGCTCCTACAATGAGCAGTTCTTC,TRBJ2-1,.,.,TRBV11-2
CASSLTGRGTEAFF,TGTGCCAGCAGCTTGACAGGTCGTGGCACTGAAGCTTTCTTT,TRBJ1-1,many,.,TRBV7-3
CASRTGTSGSSEQFF,TGTGCCAGCAGGACCGGGACTAGCGGGAGTAGTGAGCAGTTCTTC,TRBJ2-1,few,TRBD2,TRBV12-3/TRBV12-4
CASSFAGLANYNEQFF,TGTGCCAGCAGCTTTGCGGGACTAGCAAACTACAATGAGCAGTTCTTC,TRBJ2-1,.,TRBD2,TRBV5-4
CATSDRGLAGWNEQFF,TGTGCCACCAGTGACCGGGGACTAGCGGGGTGGAATGAGCAGTTCTTC,TRBJ2-1,few,TRBD2,TRBV24-1
CCASGLYPGQISYEQYF,TGCTGTGCTAGTGGGTTATATCCGGGCCAGATTTCCTACGAGCAGTACTTC,TRBJ2-7,.,.,TRBV20-1
CASSMTSGRINEQFF,TGTGCCAGCAGTATGACTAGCGGCCGAATCAACGAGCAGTTCTTC,TRBJ2-1,few,TRBD2,TRBV27
CASSLAGLAGVGSYEQYF,TGTGCCAGCAGCTTAGCGGGACTAGCGGGAGTTGGTTCCTACGAGCAGTACTTC,TRBJ2-7,many,TRBD2,TRBV7-2
CASTGTGGQPQHF,TGTGCCAGCACCGGGACAGGGGGCCAGCCCCAGCATTTT,TRBJ1-5,few,TRBD1,TRBV6-5
CASSAMTSGEQFF,TGTGCCAGCAGCGCCATGACTAGCGGTGAGCAGTTCTTC,TRBJ2-1,many,TRBD2,TRBV9
CASSLGLAVYNEQFF,TGTGCCAGCAGCTTGGGTCTAGCGGTTTACAATGAGCAGTTCTTC,TRBJ2-1,many,TRBD2,TRBV7-2
CASSYRLAGIGEQYF,TGTGCCAGCAGTTACAGACTAGCGGGGATTGGGGAGCAGTACTTC,TRBJ2-7,many,TRBD2,TRBV6-5
CASSYPTTGVHTGELFF,TGTGCCAGCAGTTACCCGACGACAGGGGTGCATACCGGGGAGCTGTTTTTT,TRBJ2-2,many,TRBD1,TRBV6-5
CASSLGAEYLLETQYF,TGTGCCAGCAGCTTAGGGGCGGAGTATTTGTTAGAGACCCAGTACTTC,TRBJ2-5,few,.,TRBV7-9
CATKDVGNQPQHF,TGTGCCACCAAGGACGTGGGCAATCAGCCCCAGCATTTT,TRBJ1-5,.,.,TRBV28
CASSWVVGAGGDEQFF,TGTGCCAGCAGCTGGGTCGTTGGGGCGGGGGGCGATGAGCAGTTCTTC,TRBJ2-1,few,TRBD2,TRBV7-2
CASSYSGHWRTDTQYF,TGTGCCAGCAGTTACTCGGGACACTGGAGGACAGATACGCAGTATTTT,TRBJ2-3,many,.,TRBV6-5
CASSLGLAANTGELFF,TGTGCCAGCAGCTTGGGTCTAGCGGCGAACACCGGGGAGCTGTTTTTT,TRBJ2-2,many,TRBD2,TRBV7-9
CAWRHLTSGGYEQYF,TGTGCCTGGCGCCACCTGACTAGCGGGGGATACGAGCAGTACTTC,TRBJ2-7,few,TRBD2,TRBV30
CASSPRGTASYEQYF,TGTGCCAGCAGCCCAAGGGGGACGGCCTCCTACGAGCAGTACTTC,TRBJ2-7,few,.,TRBV7-2
CASSLDRLASTDTQYF,TGTGCCAGCAGCTTGGATAGACTAGCGAGCACAGATACGCAGTATTTT,TRBJ2-3,.,TRBD2,TRBV5-5
CASSRLGPNEKLFF,TGTGCCAGCAGCCGTCTGGGTCCTAATGAAAAACTGTTTTTT,TRBJ1-4,.,.,TRBV5-5
CSASDWPNSGREIEQYF,TGCAGTGCTAGCGACTGGCCGAATAGCGGGAGGGAGATCGAGCAGTACTTC,TRBJ2-7,few,TRBD2,TRBV20-1
CASSLAPKGGNEKLFF,TGTGCCAGCAGCTTGGCGCCGAAAGGGGGCAATGAAAAACTGTTTTTT,TRBJ1-4,.,TRBD1,TRBV5-4
CATSDDVPGSYNEQFF,TGTGCCACCAGTGACGATGTCCCAGGGTCCTACAATGAGCAGTTCTTC,TRBJ2-1,few,.,TRBV24-1
CAISEQGGSYEQYF,TGTGCCATCAGTGAACAGGGGGGGAGCTACGAGCAGTACTTC,TRBJ2-7,few,.,TRBV10-3
CASSGSSGETQYF,TGTGCCAGCAGTGGGTCTAGCGGGGAGACCCAGTACTTC,TRBJ2-5,.,TRBD2,TRBV6-4